These T cell receptor beta chains were read from a single sample in a study of vaccination and CD4 T cells after COVID-19. Their antigens are not known. Via MiXCR, TCRdb re-called the PCR reads, giving one row per CDR3 protein. The sample records 24,000 or so distinct CDR3 sequences, 58% being singletons. What was sequenced was CD4+ T cells from blood, cultured in vitro. The receptors stem from a human donor who had recovered from COVID-19. CDR3s include the opening cysteine and the closing phenylalanine or tryptophan. D genes are given only for firm matches. Part of the rows lack a size; the others show once, few, many or a class for expanded clones.

j_call	clone_size	d_call	v_call	cdr3_aa	cdr3_nt
TRBJ1-2	NA	NA	TRBV2	CASSGLRTAGNGYTF	TGTGCCAGCAGCGGATTGCGGACTGCTGGGAATGGCTACACCTTC
TRBJ2-7	NA	NA	TRBV6-5	CASSYRGKSYEQYF	TGTGCCAGCAGTTATCGGGGAAAATCCTACGAGCAGTACTTC
TRBJ2-7	NA	TRBD1	TRBV6-1	CASRGSGGPSYEQYF	TGTGCCAGCAGAGGCTCAGGGGGCCCTTCCTACGAGCAGTACTTC
TRBJ2-5	NA	NA	TRBV7-9	CASNSVGGETQYF	TGTGCCAGCAACTCGGTCGGGGGAGAGACCCAGTACTTC
TRBJ2-4	NA	TRBD1	TRBV7-9	CASSLGDRGAKNIQYF	TGTGCCAGCAGCTTAGGGGACAGGGGGGCCAAAAACATTCAGTACTTC
TRBJ1-1	few	NA	TRBV7-9	CASSQYLRGSTEAFF	TGTGCCAGCAGCCAATACCTACGAGGAAGCACTGAAGCTTTCTTT
TRBJ2-6	once	NA	TRBV11-2	CASSLGGANVLTF	TGTGCCAGCAGCTTGGGGGGGGCCAACGTCCTGACTTTC
TRBJ1-5	NA	NA	TRBV5-6	CASSLQGRSNQPQHF	TGTGCCAGCAGCTTACAAGGAAGAAGCAATCAGCCCCAGCATTTT
TRBJ2-2	NA	NA	TRBV15	CATARGTVTGELFF	TGTGCCACCGCCCGGGGGACAGTAACCGGGGAGCTGTTTTTT
TRBJ2-1	NA	NA	TRBV6-2/TRBV6-3	CASSFRIGEGGEQFF	TGTGCCAGCAGTTTCCGCATCGGGGAGGGGGGTGAGCAGTTCTTC
TRBJ2-7	NA	NA	TRBV7-9	CASSLSGPWPEQYF	TGTGCCAGCAGCTTATCCGGACCTTGGCCCGAGCAGTACTTC
TRBJ1-3	few	NA	TRBV27	CASSPNRLSGNTIYF	TGTGCCAGCAGTCCTAACAGGCTTTCTGGAAACACCATATATTTT
TRBJ1-5	few	NA	TRBV12-3/TRBV12-4	CASSLLGSNQPQHF	TGTGCCAGCAGTTTACTCGGCAGCAATCAGCCCCAGCATTTT
TRBJ1-2	NA	NA	TRBV5-1	CATSDNFYGYTF	TGCGCCACCTCCGACAACTTCTATGGCTACACCTTC
TRBJ1-1	once	NA	TRBV20-1	CSAEGQFMNTEAFF	TGCAGTGCTGAAGGACAGTTCATGAACACTGAAGCTTTCTTT
TRBJ1-1	NA	NA	TRBV10-3	CAISEAGNTFF	TGTGCCATCAGTGAAGCGGGTAATACTTTCTTT
TRBJ2-7	NA	TRBD1	TRBV29-1	CSGRTGSEQYF	TGCAGCGGAAGGACAGGCAGCGAGCAGTACTTC
TRBJ1-2	NA	NA	TRBV6-1	CASRAGTIFYGYTF	TGTGCCAGCAGGGCCGGGACAATATTCTATGGCTACACCTTC
TRBJ1-1	NA	NA	TRBV6-5	CASSYSGRTEAFF	TGTGCCAGCAGTTACTCCGGGAGAACTGAAGCTTTCTTT
TRBJ1-1	few	NA	TRBV11-2	CASSPGVNAEAFF	TGTGCCAGCAGCCCAGGAGTCAACGCTGAAGCTTTCTTT
TRBJ1-5	NA	NA	TRBV21-1	CASQKRSNQPQHF	TGTGCCAGCCAAAAGAGGAGCAATCAGCCCCAGCATTTT
TRBJ1-5	NA	NA	TRBV20-1	CSARRGASQPQHF	TGCAGTGCTAGGAGGGGGGCGAGCCAGCCCCAGCATTTT
TRBJ1-1	NA	TRBD1	TRBV20-1	CSASPTGGTEAFF	TGCAGTGCTAGCCCCACAGGGGGCACTGAAGCTTTCTTT
TRBJ1-1	NA	TRBD1	TRBV20-1	CSATRFAPGQGGATEAFF	TGCAGTGCTACCCGATTTGCCCCGGGACAGGGAGGTGCCACTGAAGCTTTCTTT
TRBJ1-5	few	NA	TRBV6-5	CASSYPLGVGNQPQHF	TGTGCCAGCAGTTACCCCCTCGGGGTGGGCAATCAGCCCCAGCATTTT
TRBJ1-5	NA	NA	TRBV7-2	CASSLRQQQPQHF	TGTGCCAGCAGCCTAAGACAGCAACAGCCCCAGCATTTT
TRBJ1-6	NA	NA	TRBV7-9	CASSFQGGNSPLHF	TGTGCCAGCAGCTTTCAGGGTGGGAATTCACCCCTCCACTTT
TRBJ1-5	few	NA	TRBV19	CASSIGRASQPQHF	TGTGCCAGTAGTATAGGGCGGGCGTCCCAGCCCCAGCATTTT
TRBJ1-1	few	TRBD1	TRBV12-3/TRBV12-4	CASSLGTGGFAEAFF	TGTGCCAGCAGTTTAGGGACAGGGGGTTTCGCTGAAGCTTTCTTT
TRBJ1-2	few	NA	TRBV6-1	CASSIGVGYGYTF	TGTGCCAGCAGTATAGGGGTGGGGTATGGCTACACCTTC
TRBJ2-2	once	TRBD2	TRBV27	CASRFSGGSNTGELFF	TGTGCCAGCAGATTTAGCGGGGGTTCGAACACCGGGGAGCTGTTTTTT
TRBJ1-1	once	NA	TRBV6-5	CASSLRGPTEAFF	TGTGCCAGCAGTTTGAGGGGTCCCACTGAAGCTTTCTTT
TRBJ1-2	few	TRBD1	TRBV27	CASSDRGHLGYTF	TGTGCCAGCAGTGACAGGGGTCACTTGGGCTACACCTTC
TRBJ2-2	few	TRBD2	TRBV7-6	CASSLVGSGGNTGELFF	TGTGCCAGCAGCTTAGTGGGTAGCGGGGGGAACACCGGGGAGCTGTTTTTT
TRBJ1-1	NA	NA	TRBV19	CASSIGPNTEAFF	TGTGCCAGTAGTATTGGGCCGAACACTGAAGCTTTCTTT
TRBJ2-7	few	TRBD2	TRBV7-8	CASSTRTSYEQYF	TGTGCCAGCAGCACCCGGACTAGTTACGAGCAGTACTTC